This T cell receptor beta chain was captured in a study of blood T cell repertoires in COVID-19. Study details: COVID-19 samples from acute and convalescent phases originated in the United States, Italy and Spain. T cells, B-cell-depleted T cells, or PBMCs supplied cDNA or gDNA.

The CDR3 extends over 15 amino acids. The germline gives CDR1 LGHDT, CDR2 YNNKEL (reference sequence). Between the trimmed V and J ends, which lost 0 bases and 1 base, there was a span of 9 bases. Authors' analysis steps: For nucleated cells, counts were estimated from reference gene primer amplification. Sequencing used immunoSEQ multiplex PCR; TCRdb keeps in-frame clones, though not all of them. The DNA gave D and trimming, while V, J and clone size come from that table. The table records 80,000 or so clones, roughly 80% of them present only once. This clonotype was obtained from a woman aged 55-75 years with acute or convalescent COVID-19. Material for sequencing was peripheral blood. The chain joins TRBV3-1 (or the pseudogene TRBV3-2) to TRBJ2-5; D not resolved. CDR3 coding DNA: TGTGCCAGCAGCCAAGATTTGACACCCCAAGAGACCCAGTACTTC. Translation: CASSQDLTPQETQYF.